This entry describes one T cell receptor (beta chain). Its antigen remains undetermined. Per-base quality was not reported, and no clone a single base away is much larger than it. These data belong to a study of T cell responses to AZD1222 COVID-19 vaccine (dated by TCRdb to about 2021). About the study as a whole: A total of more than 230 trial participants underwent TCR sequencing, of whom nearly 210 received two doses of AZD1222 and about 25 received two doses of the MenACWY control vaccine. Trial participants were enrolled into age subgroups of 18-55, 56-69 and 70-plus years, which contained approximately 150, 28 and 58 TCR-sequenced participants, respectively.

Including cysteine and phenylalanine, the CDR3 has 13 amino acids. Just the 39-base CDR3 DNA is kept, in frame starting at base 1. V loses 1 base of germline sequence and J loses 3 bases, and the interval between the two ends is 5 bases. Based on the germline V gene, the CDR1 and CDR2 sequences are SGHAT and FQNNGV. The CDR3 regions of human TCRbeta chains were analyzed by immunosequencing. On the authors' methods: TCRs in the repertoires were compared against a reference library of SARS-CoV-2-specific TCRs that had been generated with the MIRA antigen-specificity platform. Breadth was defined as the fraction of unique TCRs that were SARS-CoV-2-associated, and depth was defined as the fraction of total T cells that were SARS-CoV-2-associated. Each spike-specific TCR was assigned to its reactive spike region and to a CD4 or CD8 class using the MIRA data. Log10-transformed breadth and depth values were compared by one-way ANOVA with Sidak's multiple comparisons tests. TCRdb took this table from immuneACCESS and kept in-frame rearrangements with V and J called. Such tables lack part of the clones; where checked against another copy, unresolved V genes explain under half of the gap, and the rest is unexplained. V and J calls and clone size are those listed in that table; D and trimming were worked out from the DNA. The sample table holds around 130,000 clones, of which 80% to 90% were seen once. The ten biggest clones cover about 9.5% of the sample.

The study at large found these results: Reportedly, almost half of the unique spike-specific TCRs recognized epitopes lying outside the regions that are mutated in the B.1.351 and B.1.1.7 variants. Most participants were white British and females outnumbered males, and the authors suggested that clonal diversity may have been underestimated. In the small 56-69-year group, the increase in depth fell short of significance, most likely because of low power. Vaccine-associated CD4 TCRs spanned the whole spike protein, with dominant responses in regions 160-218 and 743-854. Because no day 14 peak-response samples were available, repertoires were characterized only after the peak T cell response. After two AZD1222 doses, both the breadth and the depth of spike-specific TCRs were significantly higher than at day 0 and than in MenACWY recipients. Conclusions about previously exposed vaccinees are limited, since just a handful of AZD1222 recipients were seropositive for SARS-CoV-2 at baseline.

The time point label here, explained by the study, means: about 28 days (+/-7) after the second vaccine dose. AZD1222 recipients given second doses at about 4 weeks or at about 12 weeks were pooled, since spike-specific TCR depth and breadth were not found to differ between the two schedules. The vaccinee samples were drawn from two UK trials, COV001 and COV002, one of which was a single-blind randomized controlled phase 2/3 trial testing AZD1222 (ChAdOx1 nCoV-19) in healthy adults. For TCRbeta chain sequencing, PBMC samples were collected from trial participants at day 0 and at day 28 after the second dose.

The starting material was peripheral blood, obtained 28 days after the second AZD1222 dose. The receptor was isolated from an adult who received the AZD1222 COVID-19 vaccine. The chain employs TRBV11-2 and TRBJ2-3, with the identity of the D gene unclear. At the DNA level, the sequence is TGTGCCAGCAGCTTAGGTGCGACAGATACGCAGTATTTT. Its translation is CASSLGATDTQYF.